These 25 T cell receptor beta chains were sequenced from one sample in a study of T cells in Graves' hyperthyroidism and ophthalmopathy (dated by TCRdb to between 2018 and 2021). Library preparation was by multiplex PCR. The instrument given in TCRdb is Illumina HiSeq 2000. TCR beta CDR3 regions were amplified from RNA transcripts. A first-round RT-PCR of the TCR CDR3 used the HTBI primer set with the Qiagen OneStep RT-PCR kit. Starting from the raw public reads, TCRdb applied fastp trimming at Q25, assembled clones with MiXCR and retained in-frame beta chains. Entries are consolidated by CDR3 protein sequence, retaining the most common genes and DNA. The sample table lists 600,000 to 850,000 distinct CDR3 sequences, around 20% of them with a count of one. The ten largest clones represent roughly 17% of the sample. The sequenced sample was blood. The receptors come from a woman aged 50 to 60 with Graves' hyperthyroidism that later progressed to Graves' ophthalmopathy.

This clonotype was recorded many times. Germline is not matched at one junction end, which may reflect a read error. The chain combines TRBV3-1 with TRBJ1-2; no clear D. CDR3 size: 16 residues. CDR1 and CDR2 from the germline V gene are LGHDT and YNNKEL (reference sequence). In DNA, the CDR3 is TGTGCCAGCAGCCAAGATCGAACCGTAGCTAAGTATGGCTACACCTTC. Its protein is CASSQDRTVAKYGYTF.

Notes on this clonotype: This may stem from a read error, because a much larger clone lies one nucleotide away. The chain couples TRBV11-2 to TRBJ2-2; D remains ambiguous. CDR1 is SGHAT and CDR2 is FQNNGV in the germline V gene. The CDR3 contains 15 residues. In nucleotides, the CDR3 is TGTGTCAGCAGCTTTAATGCATTTCGCACCGGGGAGCTGTTTTTT. Its translation: CVSSFNAFRTGELFF.

This clonotype was seen a few times. The chain couples TRBV5-1 to TRBJ1-4, with a tentative D call TRBD1 (6 bases). This CDR3 is built from 16 residues. V was pared by 2 bases and J by 1 base, with 12 bases between. Germline CDR1 and CDR2: SGHRS and YFSETQ. CDR3 residues: CASSFYPGVTNEKLFF. The DNA of the CDR3 is TGCGCCAGCAGCTTCTATCCAGGGGTAACTAATGAAAAACTGTTTTTT.

This clonotype was seen many times. The rearrangement links TRBV3-1 to TRBJ1-1; no definite D call. Germline V CDR1 and CDR2: LGHDT, YNNKEL (reference sequence). Trimming took 2 bases from V and 4 from J, leaving 11 bases between them. The CDR3 extends over 14 amino acids. The CDR3 sequence is CASSQMVAGTEAFF. For the CDR3, the DNA is TGTGCCAGCAGCCAAATGGTGGCGGGCACTGAAGCTTTCTTT.

Details on this clonotype: The junction departs from the called germline gene at one end, perhaps through a read error. The rearrangement joins TRBV5-5 to TRBJ1-1; possibly TRBD1 for D (6 bases). CDR1 is SGHKS, CDR2 YYEKEE, per germline (reference sequence). The CDR3 spans 15 residues. CDR3 DNA sequence: TGTGCCAGCAGCTTGGATACAGGGTTGAACACTGAAGCCTTCTTT. Encoded protein: CASSLDTGLNTEAFF.

V usage is TRBV10-3 and J usage is TRBJ2-5; the D is unclear. Germline CDR1 reads ENHRY; CDR2 reads SYGVKD. V was trimmed by 0 bases and J by 3 bases, leaving 8 bases between them. This CDR3 contains 14 residues. This CDR3 is CAISESGQKETQYF. CDR3 bases: TGTGCCATCAGTGAGTCAGGTCAGAAAGAGACCCAGTACTTC.

The rearrangement joins TRBV3-1 to TRBJ2-5, with a tentative D call TRBD2 (6 bases). V was pared by 4 bases and J by 4 bases, with 13 bases between. Germline V gene sequence: CDR1 LGHDT, CDR2 YNNKEL (reference sequence). This CDR3 is built from 14 residues. CDR3 in amino acids: CASSPQTRGETQYF. The CDR3 region has the DNA TGTGCCAGCAGCCCCCAGACTAGAGGAGAGACCCAGTACTTC.

This clonotype showed up many times. CDR3 coding DNA: TGTGCCAGCTCACCACGTCCCGGGACAGGGGTCAGAACTGAAGCTTTCTTT. Its protein product is CASSPRPGTGVRTEAFF. This chain links TRBV18 with TRBJ1-1, with 10 positions matching TRBD1. V dropped 1 base and J dropped 5; count of bases not matched to a gene: 10. The CDR3 consists of 17 residues. The germline V gene has CDR1 KGHSH and CDR2 LQKENI.

This chain joins TRBV15 and TRBJ1-4; maybe TRBD1 (6 bases). Germline V gives CDR1 LNHNV, CDR2 YYDKDF (reference sequence). CDR3 length equals 15 residues. Deletions cut 3 bases from V and 7 bases from J, with 15 bases between. In nucleotides, the CDR3 is TGTGCCACCAGCAGTTTACAGGGATTTGCTGAAAAACTGTTTTTT. Encoded protein: CATSSLQGFAEKLFF.

This clonotype was observed a few times. The chain carries TRBV19 and TRBJ1-2; no clear D. The CDR3 extends over 15 amino acids. V gave up 2 bases and J gave up 0 bases, with 10 bases separating them. Germline assignment: CDR1 LNHDA and CDR2 SQIVND (reference sequence). CDR3 in amino acids: CASSIFPASNYGYTF. The CDR3 nucleotides read TGTGCCAGTAGTATATTCCCGGCCTCTAACTATGGCTACACCTTC.

This clonotype appeared a few times. The V gene is TRBV19, the J gene TRBJ1-5, with D possibly TRBD1 on 5 matching bases. From germline, CDR1 is LNHDA and CDR2 SQIVND (reference sequence). Deletions cut 3 bases from V and 4 bases from J, with 16 bases between. This CDR3 has 16 residues. This CDR3 reads CASSMVPGTLNQPQHF. The CDR3 bases are TGTGCCAGTAGTATGGTCCCCGGGACTCTAAATCAGCCCCAGCATTTT.

V gene TRBV5-6 combines with J gene TRBJ1-2; perhaps TRBD1 as D (5 bases). The CDR3 runs to 13 residues. Trimming took off 5 bases at V and 4 bases at J, with 12 bases between the two ends. CDR1 and CDR2 from the germline V gene are SGHDT and YYEEEE. Here the CDR3 DNA reads TGTGCCAGCAGGCTAGGACAACTCTATGGCTACACCTTC. Translated, it gives CASRLGQLYGYTF.

The V and J genes are TRBV25-1 and TRBJ1-1, with D perhaps TRBD1 (5 bases). Germline CDR1 and CDR2: MGHDK and SYGVNS. The CDR3 covers 12 residues. With 3 bases removed from V and 4 bases from J, the gap between germline ends came to 6 bases. CDR3 sequence (DNA): TGTGCCAGCAGTGACGGGGCCACTGAAGCTTTCTTT. Residues: CASSDGATEAFF.

The sample holds a few counts of this clonotype. J is TRBJ2-7 and V is TRBV12-3 or TRBV12-4; TRBD1 is a possible D gene (6 bases). The length of the CDR3 is 13 residues. The germline V and J ends were trimmed by 7 bases and 7 bases, with 17 bases remaining between them. The CDR3 DNA sequence: TGTGCCAGCACTTCAGGGGTAAATGGAGAGCAGTACTTC. This codes for CASTSGVNGEQYF.

The rearrangement uses TRBV6-5 and TRBJ1-1, with a weak D call TRBD1 (5 bases). Germline loops: CDR1 MNHEY, CDR2 SVGAGI. V lost 4 bases and J 7 bases, leaving 13 bases between the germline ends. CDR3 length: 13 residues. Here the CDR3 DNA reads TGTGCCAGCAGTTCGGAACAGGCTATTGAAGCTTTCTTT. Its translation is CASSSEQAIEAFF.

The chain is built from TRBV5-6 and TRBJ1-1, with 7 positions matching TRBD1. This CDR3 comprises 14 residues. Germline CDR1 SGHDT, CDR2 YYEEEE. V gave up 9 bases and J gave up 3 bases; unmatched junction bases: 11. The CDR3 DNA reads as TGTGCCACCAAGGGGGCACCAAGGGACACTGAAGCTTTCTTT. It yields the protein CATKGAPRDTEAFF.

This clonotype was found a few times. V gene TRBV19 combines with J gene TRBJ2-7, with 9 bases fitting TRBD2. This CDR3 comprises 14 residues. The V gene's germline CDR1 is LNHDA and CDR2 SQIVND (reference sequence). Germline trimming cut 5 bases from V and 2 bases from J; bases unmatched to any gene: 4. The CDR3 loop reads CASSLAGITYEQYF. CDR3 bases: TGTGCCAGTAGTCTAGCGGGAATCACCTACGAGCAGTACTTC.

In this sample, this clonotype turned up a few times. The V and J genes are TRBV10-3 and TRBJ2-7, with 7 bases matching TRBD1. CDR1 is ENHRY, CDR2 SYGVKD, per germline. The CDR3 runs to 15 residues. Trimming cost V 8 bases and J 5 bases; bases outside gene matches: 15. The CDR3 sequence is CAIAGSGRGNDEQYF. Here the CDR3 DNA reads TGTGCCATCGCTGGATCGGGCAGGGGGAACGACGAGCAGTACTTC.

In its sample, this clonotype was seen many times. Here the CDR3 DNA reads TGTGCCAGCGGGGACTTCCGCACAGATACGCAGTATTTT. This encodes CASGDFRTDTQYF. The gene calls are TRBV3-1 and TRBJ2-3; D is perhaps TRBD2 (6 bases). Germline CDR1 LGHDT, CDR2 YNNKEL (reference sequence). Trimming shortened V by 8 bases and J by 1 base, and 10 bases separated the two germline ends. The CDR3 extends over 13 amino acids.

The V and J genes are TRBV5-1 and TRBJ2-2; D unclear. V was cut by 1 base and J by 6 bases, with 10 bases left in between. Germline CDR1 SGHRS, CDR2 YFSETQ. There are 14 residues in the CDR3. The CDR3 sequence: CASSLFEVPGELFF. The CDR3, as DNA: TGCGCCAGCAGCTTGTTTGAGGTACCCGGGGAGCTGTTTTTT.

Notes on this clonotype: A much larger clone lies a single base off, so this may be a read error. The CDR3 sequence: CASSLRGELFF. CDR3 bases: TGTGCCAGCAGCTTGCGCGGGGAGCTGTTTTTT. The chain combines TRBV7-9 with TRBJ2-2; D ambiguous. This CDR3 region has 11 residues. The V gene's germline CDR1 is SEHNR and CDR2 FQNEAQ (reference sequence). Trimming took off 3 bases at V and 7 bases at J, with 3 bases between the two ends. Supplemented by reference TRBV7-9 and TRBJ2-2, the full variable domain reads DTGVSQNPRHKITKRGQNVTFRCDPISEHNRLYWYRQTLGQGPEFLTYFQNEAQLEKSRLLSDRFSAERPKGSFSTLEIQRTEQGDSAMYLCASSLRGELFFGEGSRLTVL.

This clonotype was counted at least ten times. The chain carries TRBV20-1 and TRBJ2-1; D is unclear. This CDR3 has 16 amino acids. The germline CDR1 and CDR2 sequences are DFQATT and SNEGSKA (reference sequence). V was clipped by 3 bases and J by 2 bases, with 17 bases between them. The CDR3 region has the DNA TGCAGTGCTAGTGCTCCCACAGCTTGGACCTACAATGAGCAGTTCTTC. It specifies CSASAPTAWTYNEQFF.

This chain uses TRBV10-1 with TRBJ1-5; TRBD1 might be the D (5 bases). Deletions cut 5 bases from V and 5 bases from J, with 13 bases between. The CDR3 is 14 amino acids. Germline V lookup: CDR1 WNHNN, CDR2 SYGVQD (reference sequence). This CDR3 is CASSRFREDQPQHF. DNA of the CDR3: TGCGCCAGCAGTCGGTTCAGGGAAGATCAGCCCCAGCATTTT.

This clonotype was seen only a few times. This chain joins TRBV30 and TRBJ1-6, with D possibly being TRBD1 (6 bases). V was pared by 0 bases and J by 8 bases, with 14 bases between. The germline CDR1 and CDR2 sequences are GTSNPN and SVGIG (reference sequence). This CDR3 contains 15 residues. CDR3 coding DNA: TGTGCCTGGAGTGTACGGGGGCGCGGGGATTCACCCCTCCACTTT. Its protein is CAWSVRGRGDSPLHF. Supplemented by reference TRBV30 and TRBJ1-6, the full variable domain reads SQTIHQWPATLVQPVGSPLSLECTVEGTSNPNLYWYRQAAGRGLQLLFYSVGIGQISSEVPQNLSASRPQDRQFILSSKKLLLSDSGFYLCAWSVRGRGDSPLHFGNGTRLTVT.

This sequence joins TRBV5-1 and TRBJ2-1; perhaps TRBD2 as D (5 bases). Per germline, CDR1 SGHRS and CDR2 YFSETQ. V was clipped by 0 bases and J by 6 bases, with 16 bases between them. The CDR3 contains 16 residues. DNA of the CDR3: TGCGCCAGCAGCTTGGCACCGGGGATCCTGGGCAATGAGCAGTTCTTC. Translating gives CASSLAPGILGNEQFF.